This T cell receptor beta chain was recovered during a study of cytomegalovirus exposure and HLA in healthy donors. Points from the study as a whole: One variant, a missense change in DCLRE1C, was linked in a later analysis to TCR beta V- and J-gene trimming.

With respect to this clone: Its antigen is undetermined.

V was pared by 0 bases and J by 2 bases, with 9 bases between. The CDR3 has 15 amino acids. Germline CDR1 LGHNA, CDR2 YSLEER. 60 Vbeta and 13 Jbeta primers were used in PCR. Profiled with immunoSEQ multiplex PCR; TCRdb holds only in-frame clones, not every one. In the table there are about 90,000 clones, approximately 69% of which are singletons. The TCR was taken from a woman aged 50 to 60 in good health and CMV-seropositive. The V call is TRBV4-3, the J call TRBJ2-3, with unresolved D. The sample comprised PBMCs. CDR3 nucleotide sequence: TGCGCCAGCAGCCAAGAGAGAGGCTACACAGATACGCAGTATTTT. It translates to CASSQERGYTDTQYF.